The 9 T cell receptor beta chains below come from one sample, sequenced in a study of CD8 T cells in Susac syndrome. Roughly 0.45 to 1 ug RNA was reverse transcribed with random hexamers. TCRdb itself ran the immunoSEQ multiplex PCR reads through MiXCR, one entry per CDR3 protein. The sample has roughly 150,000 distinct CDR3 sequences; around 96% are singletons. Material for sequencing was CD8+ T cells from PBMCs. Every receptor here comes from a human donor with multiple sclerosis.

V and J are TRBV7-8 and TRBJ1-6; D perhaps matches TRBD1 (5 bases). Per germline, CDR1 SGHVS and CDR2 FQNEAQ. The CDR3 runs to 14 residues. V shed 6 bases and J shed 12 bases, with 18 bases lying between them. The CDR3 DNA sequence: TGTGCCAGCAGGCCCGGGACCGGGAGTAGACCCCTCCACTTT. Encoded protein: CASRPGTGSRPLHF.

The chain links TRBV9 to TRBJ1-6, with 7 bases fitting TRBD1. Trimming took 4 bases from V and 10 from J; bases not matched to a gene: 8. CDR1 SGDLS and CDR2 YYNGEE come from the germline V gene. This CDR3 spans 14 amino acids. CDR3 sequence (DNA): TGTGCCAGCAGCTCACAGGGGTTCGGGTCACCCCTCCACTTT. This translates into CASSSQGFGSPLHF.

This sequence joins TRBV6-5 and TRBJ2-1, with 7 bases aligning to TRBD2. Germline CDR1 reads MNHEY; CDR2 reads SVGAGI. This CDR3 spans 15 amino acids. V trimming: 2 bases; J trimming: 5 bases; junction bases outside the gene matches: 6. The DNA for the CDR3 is TGTGCCAGCAGTTACACCCTAGCGGCCAACAATGAGCAGTTCTTC. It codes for CASSYTLAANNEQFF.

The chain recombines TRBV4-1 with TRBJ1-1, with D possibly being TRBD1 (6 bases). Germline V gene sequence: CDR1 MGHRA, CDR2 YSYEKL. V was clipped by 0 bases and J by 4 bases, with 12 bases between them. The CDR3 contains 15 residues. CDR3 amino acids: CASSQDDRLATEAFF. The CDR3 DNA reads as TGCGCCAGCAGCCAAGATGACAGGCTAGCCACTGAAGCTTTCTTT.

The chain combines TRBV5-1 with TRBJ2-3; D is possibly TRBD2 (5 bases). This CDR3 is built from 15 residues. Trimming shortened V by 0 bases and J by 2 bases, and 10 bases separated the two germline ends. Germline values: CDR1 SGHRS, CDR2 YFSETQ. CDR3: CASSLGGRPTDTQYF. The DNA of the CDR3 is TGCGCCAGCAGCTTGGGCGGGCGGCCCACAGATACGCAGTATTTT.

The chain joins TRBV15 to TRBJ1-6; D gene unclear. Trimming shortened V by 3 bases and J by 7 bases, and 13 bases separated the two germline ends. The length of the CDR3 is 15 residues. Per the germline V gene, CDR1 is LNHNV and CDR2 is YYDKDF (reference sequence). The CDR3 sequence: CATSSERAGNSPLHF. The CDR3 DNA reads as TGTGCCACCAGCAGTGAGAGGGCTGGGAATTCACCCCTCCACTTT.

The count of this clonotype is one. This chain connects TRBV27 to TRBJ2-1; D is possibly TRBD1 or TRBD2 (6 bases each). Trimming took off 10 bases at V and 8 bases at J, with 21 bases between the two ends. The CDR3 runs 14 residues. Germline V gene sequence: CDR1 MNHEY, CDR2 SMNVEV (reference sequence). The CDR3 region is CATKTGGQLDEQFF. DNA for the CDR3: TGTGCCACGAAAACCGGGGGCCAATTGGATGAGCAGTTCTTC.

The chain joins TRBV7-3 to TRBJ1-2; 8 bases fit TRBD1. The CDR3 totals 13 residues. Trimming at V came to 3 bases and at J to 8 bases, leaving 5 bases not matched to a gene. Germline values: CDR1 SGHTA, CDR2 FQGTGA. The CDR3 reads CASSFQGATGYTF. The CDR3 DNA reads TGTGCCAGCAGCTTCCAGGGGGCGACGGGCTACACCTTC.

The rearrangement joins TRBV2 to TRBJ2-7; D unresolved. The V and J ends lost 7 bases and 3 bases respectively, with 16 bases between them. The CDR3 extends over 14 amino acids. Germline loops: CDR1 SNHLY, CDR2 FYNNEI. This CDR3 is CASMPEPTHYEQYF. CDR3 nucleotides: TGTGCCAGCATGCCGGAGCCTACCCACTACGAGCAGTACTTC.